This T cell receptor (beta chain) was captured in a study of blood T cell repertoires in COVID-19. Repertoires were generated with immunoSEQ multiplex PCR, while TCRdb's copy carries only in-frame clones and drops some. In the table there are 320,000 or so clones, 85% of which are singletons. Which cohort a participant joined came from the clinical history participants gave. The receptor's source is a woman in her 30s who had been exposed to COVID-19. Sequenced input: PBMCs or T cells enriched from blood (not recorded which).

The chain's CDR3 is CASSLGTGGNTEAFF. The CDR3, as DNA: TGTGCCAGCAGCCTTGGGACAGGGGGTAACACTGAAGCTTTCTTT. V usage is TRBV9 and J usage is TRBJ1-1; TRBD1 aligns across 11 bases. Trimming cost V 4 bases and J 2 bases; bases outside gene matches: 4. The CDR3 runs 15 residues. CDR1 is SGDLS and CDR2 is YYNGEE in the germline V gene. Based on the CDR3 plus reference TRBV9 and TRBJ1-1, the full variable domain is DSGVTQTPKHLITATGQRVTLRCSPRSGDLSVYWYQQSLDQGLQFLIQYYNGEERAKGNILERFSAQQFPDLHSELNLSSLELGDSALYFCASSLGTGGNTEAFFGQGTRLTVV.